The text below deals with one T cell receptor (beta chain). The antigen is unknown. Data came from immunoSEQ multiplex PCR; TCRdb stores just in-frame clones and leaves some out. The table lists some 62,000 clones, less than 90% of them singletons, with more than 3% in the top ten. The sample comes from a study of a mutant IDH1 vaccine in newly diagnosed glioma. In the study overall: Beginning 4-6 weeks after radiotherapy alone, or with temozolomide cycles, vaccination took place.

CDR1 is SGHTS and CDR2 is YDEGEE in the germline V gene. CDR3 length: 17 amino acids. Losses at the gene ends were 0 bases for V and 1 base for J; bases not matched to a gene: 5. Sample time point: week 47, end of study. The content of each vaccine dose was 300 ug of mutant IDH1 20-mer peptide, and topical imiquimod accompanied it. Donors harbored newly found WHO grade 3 or 4 IDH1-mutant, ATRX-lost astrocytomas. The TCR comes from a man aged 30 to 45 with glioma. The chain links TRBV5-8 to TRBJ2-3; TRBD2 matches 10 bases. This material consisted of PBMCs, taken from a glioma patient whose treatment included an IDH1 peptide vaccine. Here the CDR3 reads CASSLDSGGGRTDTQYF. For the CDR3, the DNA is TGTGCCAGCAGCTTGGACAGCGGGGGGGGCCGCACAGATACGCAGTATTTT.